What follows are 3 T cell receptor beta chains derived from one specimen sequenced in a study of technical replicates of blood from several donors. Here immunoSEQ multiplex PCR was the method, and the copy in TCRdb shows in-frame clones only, minus some. The sample gives 80,000 to 95,000 clones, over 85% of which show up once; 0.26% is in the top ten. The sample consisted of T cells isolated from PBMCs. Receptors originate from a human donor in good health.

The chain uses TRBV27 and TRBJ2-1, with 10 nucleotides matching TRBD2. Germline V lookup: CDR1 MNHEY, CDR2 SMNVEV (reference sequence). The CDR3 runs 16 residues. Trimming removed 5 bases from V and 10 bases from J; junction bases left unmatched: 14. As DNA, the CDR3 is TGTGCCAGCAGTCCCTACTTCAGCGGGGGGGCCAAAGAGCAGTTCTTC. Translation gives CASSPYFSGGAKEQFF.

The chain recombines TRBV29-1 with TRBJ2-2; D might be TRBD2 (5 bases). This CDR3 is 12 amino acids long. Germline assignment: CDR1 SQVTM and CDR2 ANQGSEA. The V end lost 3 bases, the J end lost 6 bases, and 8 bases lay between the germline ends. CDR3 nucleotide sequence: TGCAGCGTTGATCGGGGATCCGGGGAGCTGTTTTTT. Translating it yields CSVDRGSGELFF.

The chain uses TRBV9 and TRBJ1-2, with TRBD1 matching 8 bases. With V trimmed by 4 bases and J by 3 bases, 5 bases remained unmatched. The CDR3 runs 14 residues. Looked up from germline, CDR1 is SGDLS and CDR2 is YYNGEE. The CDR3 DNA reads as TGTGCCAGCAGCACCAAGACAGGGGACTATGGCTACACCTTC. Translation gives CASSTKTGDYGYTF.